One sample yielded the 11 T cell receptor beta chains listed below, sequenced in a study of T-cell reconstitution after alpha-beta-depleted transplantation in children. Researchers prepared the TCRbeta library using unique molecular identifiers, the study reports. MiXCR was run by TCRdb on the PCR reads, yielding one entry per CDR3 protein. The sample lists approximately 500,000 distinct CDR3 sequences, roughly a tenth occurring once. This specimen was PBMCs, taken before TCRalphabeta/CD19-depleted stem cell transplant. The receptors were sampled from a child aged 2-15 years with inherited bone marrow failure, due to receive a stem cell transplant.

This clonotype was seen ten or more times. This chain connects TRBV15 to TRBJ2-3; D gene uncertain. The germline V gene encodes CDR1 LNHNV and CDR2 YYDKDF (reference sequence). Trimming stripped 3 bases from V and 4 bases from J, with 11 bases between. This CDR3 contains 14 residues. The DNA of the CDR3 is TGTGCCACCAGCAGGGGTGGTAGGGCAGATACGCAGTATTTT. It yields the protein CATSRGGRADTQYF.

This clonotype was counted only a few times. The chain employs TRBV24-1 and TRBJ1-1; D is uncertain. Germline V gene lookup returns CDR1 KGHDR and CDR2 SFDVKD. The CDR3 covers 12 residues. Deletions cut 2 bases from V and 9 bases from J, with 9 bases between. The CDR3 is CATSDSLPQAFF. In nucleotides, the CDR3 is TGTGCCACCAGTGATTCACTACCCCAAGCTTTCTTT.

This clonotype was recorded once. A much larger clone differs by one base, so this may be a read error. The genes are TRBV6-2 or TRBV6-3 and TRBJ2-1; possible D gene TRBD2, 6 bases. This CDR3 is 16 amino acids long. Germline V gene sequence: CDR1 MNHEY, CDR2 SVGEGT. V dropped 5 bases and J dropped 3 bases, with 17 bases sitting between them. In DNA form, the CDR3 reads TGTGCCAGCAGTCGATTTAGCGGCGTCTGCTACAATGAGCAGTTCTTC. It yields the protein CASSRFSGVCYNEQFF.

This clonotype has a count of ten or more. The V call is TRBV9, the J call TRBJ2-2, with 7 nucleotides matching TRBD2. Germline CDR1 is SGDLS and CDR2 is YYNGEE. The CDR3 is 16 residues long. Trimming took 2 bases from V and 4 from J; bases not matched to a gene: 8. CDR3 bases: TGTGCCAGCAGCGTTTCCGGACTAGAGCCCACCGGGGAGCTGTTTTTT. Translation gives CASSVSGLEPTGELFF. The whole variable domain, filled in from reference TRBV9 and TRBJ2-2, reads DSGVTQTPKHLITATGQRVTLRCSPRSGDLSVYWYQQSLDQGLQFLIQYYNGEERAKGNILERFSAQQFPDLHSELNLSSLELGDSALYFCASSVSGLEPTGELFFGEGSRLTVL.

This clonotype was seen repeatedly, ten times or more. The rearrangement links TRBV10-3 to TRBJ2-7; 8 bases align to TRBD2. There are 13 residues in the CDR3. The germline CDR1 and CDR2 sequences are ENHRY and SYGVKD. The trim removed 10 bases at V and 0 bases at J, leaving 5 bases unmatched. CDR3 amino acids: CATLAGLSYEQYF. CDR3 bases: TGTGCCACTTTAGCGGGGCTCTCCTACGAGCAGTACTTC.

This clonotype was detected many times. This chain uses TRBV6-5 with TRBJ1-2, with D perhaps matching TRBD1 (5 bases). CDR1 MNHEY and CDR2 SVGAGI come from the germline V gene. CDR3 length equals 14 residues. The germline V and J ends were trimmed by 0 bases and 5 bases, with 10 bases remaining between them. CDR3 amino acids: CASSYSEGPYGYTF. The DNA for the CDR3 is TGTGCCAGCAGTTACTCGGAGGGGCCGTATGGCTACACCTTC.

Many counts were recorded for this clonotype. CDR3 loop: CASSPAGQGSGEQYF. In DNA, the CDR3 is TGTGCCAGCTCACCCGCGGGACAGGGTTCGGGCGAGCAGTACTTC. The rearrangement joins TRBV18 to TRBJ2-7; 9 bases line up with TRBD1. The V and J ends lost 3 bases and 6 bases, in that order; junction bases with no gene match: 9. The CDR3 length is 15 residues. Germline V CDR1 and CDR2: KGHSH, LQKENI.

The V gene is TRBV10-3, the J gene TRBJ2-7; TRBD1 aligns across 8 bases. The trim removed 2 bases at V and 1 base at J, leaving 4 bases unmatched. This CDR3 region has 15 residues. Germline V lookup: CDR1 ENHRY, CDR2 SYGVKD. The CDR3 DNA reads as TGTGCCATCAGTGAGAGCAGGACAGGGTCCTACGAGCAGTACTTC. Its protein is CAISESRTGSYEQYF.

This clonotype has a count of ten or more. The chain carries TRBV12-3 or TRBV12-4 and TRBJ2-1; D could derive from TRBD1 or TRBD2 (5 bases each). The CDR3 loop spans 11 amino acids. Trimming stripped 5 bases from V and 9 bases from J, with 8 bases between. CDR3 region: CASSPGTEQFF. In nucleotides, the CDR3 is TGTGCCAGCAGTCCCGGGACTGAGCAGTTCTTC.

At least ten counts were recorded for this clonotype. The chain joins TRBV7-2 to TRBJ1-3; D remains unclear. This CDR3 is built from 13 residues. Trimming shortened V by 8 bases and J by 5 bases, and 13 bases separated the two germline ends. The germline V gene encodes CDR1 SGHTA and CDR2 FQGNSA. The CDR3 nucleotides are TGTGCCAGCCTCGGTGGCACCCGAAACACCATATATTTT. Translated, it gives CASLGGTRNTIYF.

This clonotype was counted a few times. The V call is TRBV4-3, the J call TRBJ2-1; D uncertain. The CDR3 has 15 amino acids. Germline CDR1 and CDR2: LGHNA and YSLEER. V was clipped by 3 bases and J by 0 bases, with 9 bases between them. The DNA for the CDR3 is TGCGCCAGCAGCCAGACTTTGCTCTCCTACAATGAGCAGTTCTTC. It translates to CASSQTLLSYNEQFF.